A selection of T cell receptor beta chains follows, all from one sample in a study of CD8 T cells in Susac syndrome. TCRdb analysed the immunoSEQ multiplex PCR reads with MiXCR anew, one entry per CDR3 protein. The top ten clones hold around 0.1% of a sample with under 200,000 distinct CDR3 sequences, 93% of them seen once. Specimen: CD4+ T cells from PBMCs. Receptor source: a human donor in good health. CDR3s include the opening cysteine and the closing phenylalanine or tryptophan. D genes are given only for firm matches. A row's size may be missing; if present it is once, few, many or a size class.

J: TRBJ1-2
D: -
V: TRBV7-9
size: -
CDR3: CASSLNANYGYTF
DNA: TGTGCCAGCAGCTTAAATGCTAACTATGGCTACACCTTC

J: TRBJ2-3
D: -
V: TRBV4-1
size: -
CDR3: CASSQEGRGTDTQYF
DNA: TGCGCCAGCAGCCAAGAGGGACGGGGCACAGATACGCAGTATTTT

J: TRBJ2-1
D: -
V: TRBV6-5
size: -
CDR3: CASRQGYYNEQFF
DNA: TGTGCCAGCAGACAGGGCTACTACAATGAGCAGTTCTTC

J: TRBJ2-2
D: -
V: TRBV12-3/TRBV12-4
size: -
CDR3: CASSLRGTNTGELFF
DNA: TGTGCCAGCAGTTTGCGGGGGACAAACACCGGGGAGCTGTTTTTT

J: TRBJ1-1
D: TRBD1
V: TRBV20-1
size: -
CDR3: CSARQGATEVFF
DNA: TGCAGTGCTAGACAGGGGGCCACTGAAGTTTTCTTT

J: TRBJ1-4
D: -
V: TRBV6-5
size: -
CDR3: CASSYRGVNEKLFF
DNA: TGTGCCAGCAGTTACCGAGGGGTTAATGAAAAACTGTTTTTT

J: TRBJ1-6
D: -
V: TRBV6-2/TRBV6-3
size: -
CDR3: CASRGGVNNSPLHF
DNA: TGTGCCAGCCGTGGCGGGGTAAATAATTCACCCCTCCACTTT

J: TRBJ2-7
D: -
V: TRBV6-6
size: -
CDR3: CASSSYGGLYEQYF
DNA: TGTGCCAGCAGTTCATATGGGGGACTCTACGAGCAGTACTTC

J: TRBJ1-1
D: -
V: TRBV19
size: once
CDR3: CASSIVYEAFF
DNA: TGTGCCAGTAGTATTGTGTATGAAGCTTTCTTT

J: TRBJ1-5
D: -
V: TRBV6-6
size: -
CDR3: CASSSGDGPQHF
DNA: TGTGCCAGCAGTTCTGGCGATGGGCCCCAGCATTTT

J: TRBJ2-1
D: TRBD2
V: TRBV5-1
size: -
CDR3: CASSSGTMLYNEQFF
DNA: TGCGCCAGCAGTTCCGGGACTATGCTATACAATGAGCAGTTCTTC

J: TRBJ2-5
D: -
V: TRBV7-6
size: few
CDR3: CASSLVGGETQYF
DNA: TGTGCCAGCAGCTTAGTCGGTGGAGAGACCCAGTACTTC

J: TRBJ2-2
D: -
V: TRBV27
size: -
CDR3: CASSFGWDTGELFF
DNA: TGTGCCAGCAGTTTTGGCTGGGACACCGGGGAGCTGTTTTTT

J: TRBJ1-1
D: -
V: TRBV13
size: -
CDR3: CASSLRQWNTEAFF
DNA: TGTGCCAGCAGCTTACGCCAGTGGAACACTGAAGCTTTCTTT

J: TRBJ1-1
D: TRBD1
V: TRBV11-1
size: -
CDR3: CASSSRTGGGTEAFF
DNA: TGTGCCAGCAGCTCTAGGACAGGGGGCGGCACTGAAGCTTTCTTT

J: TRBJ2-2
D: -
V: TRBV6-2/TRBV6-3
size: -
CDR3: CASSYSKQGGTGELFF
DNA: TGTGCCAGCAGTTACTCGAAACAGGGTGGCACCGGGGAGCTGTTTTTT

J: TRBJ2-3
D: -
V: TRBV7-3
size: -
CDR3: CASSLSAGLTDTQYF
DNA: TGTGCCAGCAGCTTAAGTGCAGGCCTCACAGATACGCAGTATTTT

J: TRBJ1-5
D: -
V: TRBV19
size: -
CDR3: CASSMRGGLNQPQHF
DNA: TGTGCCAGTAGTATGAGGGGGGGTCTCAATCAGCCCCAGCATTTT

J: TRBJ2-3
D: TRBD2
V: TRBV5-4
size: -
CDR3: CASSLESGGTDTQYF
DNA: TGTGCCAGCAGCTTGGAGAGCGGGGGTACAGATACGCAGTATTTT

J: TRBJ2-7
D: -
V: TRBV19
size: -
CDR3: CASSVHGGEQYF
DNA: TGTGCCAGTAGTGTCCACGGGGGCGAGCAGTACTTC

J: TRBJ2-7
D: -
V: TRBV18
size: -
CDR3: CASSPRQANLYEQYF
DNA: TGTGCCAGCTCACCACGACAGGCAAATCTCTACGAGCAGTACTTC

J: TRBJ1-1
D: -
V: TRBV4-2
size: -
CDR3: CASSQEERRWESNTEAFF
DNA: TGTGCCAGCAGCCAAGAAGAGAGGCGCTGGGAGTCGAACACTGAAGCTTTCTTT

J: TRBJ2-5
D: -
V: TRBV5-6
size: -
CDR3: CASSFGVQETQYF
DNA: TGTGCCAGCAGCTTCGGTGTTCAAGAGACCCAGTACTTC

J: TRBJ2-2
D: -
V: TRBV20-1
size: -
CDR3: CSARGRVSNTGELFF
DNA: TGCAGTGCTAGAGGAAGGGTCTCAAACACCGGGGAGCTGTTTTTT

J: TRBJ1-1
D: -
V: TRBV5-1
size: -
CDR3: CASSPNQGAGSTEAFF
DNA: TGCGCCAGCAGCCCTAATCAAGGGGCGGGGAGCACTGAAGCTTTCTTT

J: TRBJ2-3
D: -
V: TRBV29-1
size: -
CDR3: CSALETDTQYF
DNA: TGCAGCGCGTTGGAAACAGATACGCAGTATTTT

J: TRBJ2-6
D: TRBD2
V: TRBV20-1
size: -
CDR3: CSAHSGGSSGANVLTF
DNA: TGCAGTGCTCATAGCGGGGGGAGCTCTGGGGCCAACGTCCTGACTTTC

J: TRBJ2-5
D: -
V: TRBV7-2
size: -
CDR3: CASSPRTRGETQYF
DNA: TGTGCCAGCAGCCCCCGGACCAGGGGCGAGACCCAGTACTTC

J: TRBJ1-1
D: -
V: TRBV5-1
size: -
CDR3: CASSLGFGDLWFF
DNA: TGCGCCAGCAGCTTGGGGTTCGGGGATTTGTGGTTCTTT

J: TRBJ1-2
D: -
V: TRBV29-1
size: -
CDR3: CSVVPTEYGYTF
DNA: TGCAGCGTTGTCCCCACGGAGTATGGCTACACCTTC

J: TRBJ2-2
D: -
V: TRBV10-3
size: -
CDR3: CAISILSNTGELFF
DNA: TGTGCCATCAGCATACTTTCGAACACCGGGGAGCTGTTTTTT

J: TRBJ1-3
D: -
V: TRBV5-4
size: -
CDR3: CATRPGAGPLLTENTIYF
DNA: TGTGCCACTCGACCCGGGGCAGGGCCTTTATTAACTGAAAACACCATATATTTT

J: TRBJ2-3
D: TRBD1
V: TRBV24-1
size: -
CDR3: CAIAGTGGLADTQYF
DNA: TGTGCCATCGCCGGGACAGGGGGATTGGCAGATACGCAGTATTTT

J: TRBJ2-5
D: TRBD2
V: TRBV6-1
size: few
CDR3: CASRMTGTREYF
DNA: TGTGCCAGCAGGATGACCGGGACTAGAGAGTACTTC

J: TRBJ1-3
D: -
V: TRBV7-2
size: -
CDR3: CASSLRGANSGNTIYF
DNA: TGTGCCAGCAGCTTACGCGGGGCGAACTCTGGAAACACCATATATTTT

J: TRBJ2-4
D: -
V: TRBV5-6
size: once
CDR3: CASSRIVGAQTKNIQYF
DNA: TGTGCCAGCAGCCGAATCGTGGGGGCGCAGACCAAAAACATTCAGTACTTC

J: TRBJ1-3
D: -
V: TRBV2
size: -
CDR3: CASSEGGRGNPGNTIYF
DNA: TGTGCCAGCAGTGAAGGAGGTAGGGGGAATCCTGGAAACACCATATATTTT

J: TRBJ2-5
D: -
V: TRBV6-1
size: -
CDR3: CASSRHPSGAYQETQYF
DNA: TGTGCCAGCAGTCGACACCCGTCAGGAGCATACCAAGAGACCCAGTACTTC

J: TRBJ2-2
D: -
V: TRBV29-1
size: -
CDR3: CSVDRNRGTGELFF
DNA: TGCAGCGTTGACAGGAATAGAGGCACCGGGGAGCTGTTTTTT

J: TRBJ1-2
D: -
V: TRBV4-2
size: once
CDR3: CASREAEGLGYGYTF
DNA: TGTGCCAGCAGGGAAGCGGAGGGGCTGGGCTATGGCTACACCTTC

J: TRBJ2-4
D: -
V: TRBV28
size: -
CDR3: CASSLGGGIQYF
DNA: TGTGCCAGCAGTTTAGGGGGCGGCATTCAGTACTTC

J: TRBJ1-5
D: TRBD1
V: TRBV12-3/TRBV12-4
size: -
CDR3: CASSFDRGRGEPQHF
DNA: TGTGCCAGCAGTTTCGACAGGGGGCGAGGGGAGCCCCAGCATTTT